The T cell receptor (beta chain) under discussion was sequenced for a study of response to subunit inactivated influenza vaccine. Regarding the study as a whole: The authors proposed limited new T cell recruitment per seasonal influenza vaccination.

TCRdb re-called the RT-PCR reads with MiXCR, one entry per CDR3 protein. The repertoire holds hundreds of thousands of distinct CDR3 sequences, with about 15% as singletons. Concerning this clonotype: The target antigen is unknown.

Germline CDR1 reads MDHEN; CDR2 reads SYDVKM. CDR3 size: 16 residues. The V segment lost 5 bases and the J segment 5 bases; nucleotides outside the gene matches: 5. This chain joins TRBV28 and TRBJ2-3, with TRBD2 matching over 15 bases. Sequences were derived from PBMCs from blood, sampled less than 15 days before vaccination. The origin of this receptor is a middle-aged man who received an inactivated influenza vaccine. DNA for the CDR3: TGTGCCAGCAGTGGCGGGACTAGCGGGGGGTTAGATACGCAGTATTTT. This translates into CASSGGTSGGLDTQYF. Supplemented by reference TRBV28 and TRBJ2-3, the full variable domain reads DVKVTQSSRYLVKRTGEKVFLECVQDMDHENMFWYRQDPGLGLRLIYFSYDVKMKEKGDIPEGYSVSREKKERFSLILESASTNQTSMYLCASSGGTSGGLDTQYFGPGTRLTVL.